These 21 T cell receptor beta chains came from one sample sequenced in a study of graft-versus-host responses after intestinal transplantation. The assay was immunoSEQ multiplex PCR, and TCRdb's table has in-frame clones only and misses some. The sample includes about 19,000 clones, roughly four fifths of them seen just once. The sample was PBMCs, taken 14 days after transplant. These receptors were collected from a human patient who received an intestinal transplant, so some T cells may come from the graft donor.

CDR3 in amino acids: CASSKGKRGGTDTQYF. The DNA for the CDR3 is TGTGCCAGCAGCAAAGGGAAGCGGGGGGGAACAGATACGCAGTATTTT. The rearrangement links TRBV21-1 to TRBJ2-3; the tabulated D call, TRBD2, remains unverified against the DNA. TRBV21-1 is termed a pseudogene. The CDR3 length is 16 residues.

In the case of this clone: The junction departs from the called germline gene at one end, perhaps through a read error. The same CDR3 is also encoded by other DNA sequences in this sample. V usage is TRBV5-6 and J usage is TRBJ2-1, with a possible D match to TRBD1 (5 bases). The CDR3 loop spans 13 amino acids. The germline V gene encodes CDR1 SGHDT and CDR2 YYEEEE. The DNA for the CDR3 is TGCGCCAGCAGCTTCCAGGGTGGCAATGAGCAGTTCTTC. Its protein product is CASSFQGGNEQFF.

The genes are TRBV27 and TRBJ2-1; TRBD2 might be the D (6 bases). Between the trimmed V and J ends, which lost 1 base and 8 bases, there was a span of 12 bases. The germline CDR1 and CDR2 sequences are MNHEY and SMNVEV (reference sequence). The CDR3 extends over 14 amino acids. The CDR3 DNA reads TGTGCCAGCAGTTTATGGCGGGAAACGGATGAGCAGTTCTTC. This codes for CASSLWRETDEQFF.

The chain carries TRBV21-1 and TRBJ2-1; the table's D call TRBD2 went unverified against the DNA. TRBV21-1 is recorded as a pseudogene. The length of the CDR3 is 16 residues. The DNA of the CDR3 is TGTGCCAGCAGAGCAAAGTCGGGCGGGAGGGCGGATGAGCAGTTCTTC. This gives the protein CASRAKSGGRADEQFF.

This sequence joins TRBV29-1 and TRBJ2-3, with a possible D match to TRBD1 (5 bases). The CDR3 consists of 14 residues. Germline CDR1 is SQVTM and CDR2 is ANQGSEA. V gave up 4 bases and J gave up 0 bases, with 11 bases separating them. CDR3 in DNA: TGCAGCGTTGTTGGCAGGGCTAGCACAGATACGCAGTATTTT. Protein: CSVVGRASTDTQYF.

The J gene is TRBJ2-7, the V gene TRBV13; no definite D call. Trimming removed 0 bases from V and 7 bases from J, with 4 bases in between. The CDR3 totals 11 residues. Germline V gene data show CDR1 as PRHDT and CDR2 as FYEKMQ (reference sequence). The CDR3 is CASSLGGEQYF. CDR3 coding DNA: TGTGCCAGCAGCTTAGGGGGTGAGCAGTACTTC.

This clone was found a few times. This chain links TRBV15 with TRBJ1-2; no definite D call. The CDR3 consists of 12 residues. Germline V CDR1 and CDR2: LNHNV, YYDKDF (reference sequence). V was clipped by 5 bases and J by 1 base, with 5 bases between them. CDR3 in DNA: TGTGCCACCAGCCCCGGTAACTATGGCTACACCTTC. Amino acids: CATSPGNYGYTF.

This chain joins TRBV27 and TRBJ2-2, with unresolved D. V was shortened by 6 bases and J by 0 bases, with 11 bases between the two germline ends. Per the germline V gene, CDR1 is MNHEY and CDR2 is SMNVEV (reference sequence). CDR3 length: 15 amino acids. CDR3 coding DNA: TGTGCCAGCAGCCCCTTTCGTGCGAACACCGGGGAGCTGTTTTTT. Translated: CASSPFRANTGELFF.

This clone was picked up a small number of times. This chain joins TRBV11-2 and TRBJ2-7; D is uncertain. Per germline, CDR1 SGHAT and CDR2 FQNNGV. The V and J ends lost 0 bases and 4 bases respectively, with 16 bases between them. The CDR3 has 16 residues. CDR3 nucleotides: TGTGCCAGCAGCTTAGAGCCCAAGACGAGATCTTACGAGCAGTACTTC. It translates to CASSLEPKTRSYEQYF.

This rearrangement joins TRBV4-1 to TRBJ2-1; 11 bases map to TRBD2. The CDR3 is 18 amino acids. J lost 1 base, V lost 0 bases, and 5 bases had no gene match. The germline gives CDR1 MGHRA, CDR2 YSYEKL. The CDR3 spells CASSQEGTSGVSYNEQFF. CDR3 DNA sequence: TGCGCCAGCAGCCAAGAAGGGACTAGCGGTGTATCCTACAATGAGCAGTTCTTC.

The chain has TRBV11-2 and TRBJ2-7, with D possibly called TRBD1 or TRBD2 (6 bases each). This CDR3 has 15 amino acids. Looked up from germline, CDR1 is SGHAT and CDR2 is FQNNGV. The ends were cut back, 0 bases at V and 3 bases at J, with 12 bases in the middle. The CDR3 nucleotides are TGTGCCAGCAGCTTAGATAGGGGGGTCCGCTACGAGCAGTACTTC. Protein: CASSLDRGVRYEQYF.

In regard to this clone: One junction end disagrees with the germline gene, perhaps due to a read error. The chain has TRBV9 and TRBJ2-2; 9 bases map to TRBD2. The CDR3 is 18 residues long. Germline-derived CDR1 and CDR2 are SGDLS and YYNGEE. Here the CDR3 DNA reads TGTGCCCGCAGCCCTTCTCGCGGGGGGGCCAGGTGGGCCGGGGAGCTGTTTTTT. Encoded protein: CARSPSRGGARWAGELFF. Looking up the rest from reference TRBV9 and TRBJ2-2 gives the full variable domain: DSGVTQTPKHLITATGQRVTLRCSPRSGDLSVYWYQQSLDQGLQFLIQYYNGEERAKGNILERFSAQQFPDLHSELNLSSLELGDSALYFCARSPSRGGARWAGELFFGEGSRLTVL.

The chain carries TRBV6-5 and TRBJ1-6; D not certain. Germline assignment: CDR1 MNHEY and CDR2 SVGAGI. V was pared by 2 bases and J by 10 bases, with 18 bases between. There are 16 residues in the CDR3. For the CDR3, the DNA is TGTGCCAGCAGTTACCATTTCTTGGCAGAAAAGTCACCCCTCCACTTT. Residues: CASSYHFLAEKSPLHF.

V is TRBV28 and J is TRBJ2-5; 9 nucleotides match TRBD2. Per germline, CDR1 MDHEN and CDR2 SYDVKM. Trimming cost V 6 bases and J 4 bases; bases outside gene matches: 9. The CDR3 extends over 15 amino acids. Here the CDR3 DNA reads TGTGCCAGCAGCATGGACTTAGCGGGGGCAGAGACCCAGTACTTC. Translated: CASSMDLAGAETQYF.

This chain uses TRBV30 with TRBJ1-5; the match to TRBD1 covers 10 bases. The CDR3 consists of 14 residues. The ends lost 2 bases at V and 4 bases at J; junction bases unmatched: 2. Germline V gene data show CDR1 as GTSNPN and CDR2 as SVGIG (reference sequence). The CDR3 spells CAWSRGQGNQPQHF. The CDR3 bases are TGTGCCTGGAGTAGGGGACAGGGGAATCAGCCCCAGCATTTT. Looking up the rest from reference TRBV30 and TRBJ1-5 gives the full variable domain: SQTIHQWPATLVQPVGSPLSLECTVEGTSNPNLYWYRQAAGRGLQLLFYSVGIGQISSEVPQNLSASRPQDRQFILSSKKLLLSDSGFYLCAWSRGQGNQPQHFGDGTRLSIL.

This rearrangement joins TRBV7-6 to TRBJ2-5; D possibly matches TRBD1 or TRBD2 (5 bases each). Trimming left V 8 bases short and J 2 bases short, with 15 bases between. The CDR3 length is 14 residues. The germline V gene encodes CDR1 SGHVS and CDR2 FNYEAQ. CDR3 residues: CASSYVGTQETQYF. The DNA of the CDR3 is TGTGCCAGCTCCTATGTAGGGACGCAAGAGACCCAGTACTTC.

The genes are TRBV6-1 and TRBJ2-1; 7 bases fit TRBD1. V was clipped by 4 bases and J by 0 bases; unmatched bases: 6. Germline assignment: CDR1 MNHNS and CDR2 SASEGT. The CDR3 runs 16 residues. The CDR3 DNA sequence: TGTGCCAGCAGTGCGTACGGGACAGACTCCTACAATGAGCAGTTCTTC. Translating it yields CASSAYGTDSYNEQFF.

CDR3 sequence: CASSPDRDQETQYF. In DNA form, the CDR3 reads TGTGCCAGCAGCCCGGACAGGGACCAAGAGACCCAGTACTTC. This chain connects TRBV7-9 to TRBJ2-5; TRBD1 aligns across 8 bases. The CDR3 covers 14 residues. The germline CDR1 and CDR2 sequences are SEHNR and FQNEAQ (reference sequence). V was clipped by 5 bases and J by 0 bases; unmatched bases: 2.

The chain uses TRBV6-5 and TRBJ2-5, with 10 nucleotides matching TRBD2. Germline trimming cut 6 bases from V and 1 base from J; bases unmatched to any gene: 2. The germline V gene has CDR1 MNHEY and CDR2 SVGAGI. This CDR3 spans 14 amino acids. The CDR3 is CASSIAGGQETQYF. DNA for the CDR3: TGTGCCAGCAGCATAGCGGGAGGCCAAGAGACCCAGTACTTC.

The rearrangement links TRBV4-1 to TRBJ2-1, with 8 bases that match TRBD2. The trim removed 0 bases at V and 9 bases at J, leaving 10 bases unmatched. The CDR3 sequence is 16 residues long. Germline-derived CDR1 and CDR2 are MGHRA and YSYEKL. Written as DNA, the CDR3 is TGCGCCAGCAGCCAAGATCCAGCGGGAGTTTCTAGTGAGCAGTTCTTC. It translates to CASSQDPAGVSSEQFF.

The genes are TRBV9 and TRBJ1-1; 7 nucleotides match TRBD1. With 3 bases clipped from V and 1 base from J, the junction kept 6 bases outside the gene matches. The V gene's germline CDR1 is SGDLS and CDR2 YYNGEE. CDR3 length equals 15 residues. CDR3: CASSGSQGRNTEAFF. The DNA for the CDR3 is TGTGCCAGCAGCGGTTCACAGGGGCGGAACACTGAAGCTTTCTTT.